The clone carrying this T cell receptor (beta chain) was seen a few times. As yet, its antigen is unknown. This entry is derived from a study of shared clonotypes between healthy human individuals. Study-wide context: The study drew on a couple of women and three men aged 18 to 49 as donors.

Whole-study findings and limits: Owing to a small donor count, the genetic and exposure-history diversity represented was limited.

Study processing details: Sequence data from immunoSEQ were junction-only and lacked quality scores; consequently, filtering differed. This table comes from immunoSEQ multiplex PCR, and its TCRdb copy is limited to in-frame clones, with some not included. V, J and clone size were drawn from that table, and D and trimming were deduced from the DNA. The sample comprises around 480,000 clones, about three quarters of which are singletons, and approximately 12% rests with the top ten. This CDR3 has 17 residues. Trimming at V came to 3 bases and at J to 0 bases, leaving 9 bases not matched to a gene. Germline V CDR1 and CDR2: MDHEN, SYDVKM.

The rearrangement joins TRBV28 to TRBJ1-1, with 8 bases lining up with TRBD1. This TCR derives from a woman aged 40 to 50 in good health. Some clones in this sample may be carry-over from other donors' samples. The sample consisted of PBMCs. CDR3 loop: CASSLGSRGLLNTEAFF. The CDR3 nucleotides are TGTGCCAGCAGTTTGGGGTCCAGGGGGCTATTGAACACTGAAGCTTTCTTT.